These T cell receptor beta chains were read from a single sample in a study of blood T cell repertoires in COVID-19. Using immunoSEQ multiplex PCR, the repertoire was profiled, and TCRdb retains in-frame clones only, with some absent. The sample yields around 300,000 clones, over 75% seen once. The sequencing sample was made of peripheral blood. Receptors originate from a human donor in a cohort sampled during active COVID-19. Both conserved end residues are part of each CDR3. D genes are given only for firm matches. Where a row states a size, it is once, few, many or the class of an expanded clone; other rows omit it.

j_call: TRBJ2-5
cdr3_length: 16
clone_size: .
v_call: TRBV30
d_call: TRBD2
cdr3_aa: CAWSDRKAGVQETQYF
cdr3_nt: TGTGCCTGGAGTGACCGGAAAGCGGGAGTCCAAGAGACCCAGTACTTC

j_call: TRBJ2-2
cdr3_length: 16
clone_size: few
v_call: TRBV11-2
d_call: TRBD2
cdr3_aa: CASSPPGLVGTGELFF
cdr3_nt: TGTGCCAGCAGCCCCCCGGGACTAGTGGGCACCGGGGAGCTGTTTTTT

j_call: TRBJ2-3
cdr3_length: 16
clone_size: .
v_call: TRBV7-2
d_call: TRBD1
cdr3_aa: CASSFQGQGITDTQYF
cdr3_nt: TGTGCCAGCAGCTTCCAAGGACAGGGTATCACAGATACGCAGTATTTT

j_call: TRBJ2-7
cdr3_length: 13
clone_size: .
v_call: TRBV3-1/TRBV3-2
d_call: .
cdr3_aa: CASSQWGPYEQYF
cdr3_nt: TGTGCCAGCAGCCAATGGGGCCCCTACGAGCAGTACTTC

j_call: TRBJ2-1
cdr3_length: 13
clone_size: .
v_call: TRBV2
d_call: .
cdr3_aa: CASGIGEMVEQFF
cdr3_nt: TGTGCCAGCGGTATCGGGGAGATGGTTGAGCAGTTCTTC

j_call: TRBJ1-1
cdr3_length: 14
clone_size: .
v_call: TRBV18
d_call: .
cdr3_aa: CASSPLGENTEAFF
cdr3_nt: TGTGCCAGCTCACCATTGGGAGAGAACACTGAAGCTTTCTTT

j_call: TRBJ1-2
cdr3_length: 12
clone_size: .
v_call: TRBV7-9
d_call: .
cdr3_aa: CASSRPAGGYTF
cdr3_nt: TGTGCCAGCAGCCGACCTGCGGGTGGCTACACCTTC

j_call: TRBJ1-5
cdr3_length: 15
clone_size: once
v_call: TRBV6-5
d_call: .
cdr3_aa: CASTVDVNSNQPQHF
cdr3_nt: TGTGCCAGCACCGTAGATGTGAATAGCAATCAGCCCCAGCATTTT

j_call: TRBJ2-3
cdr3_length: 15
clone_size: .
v_call: TRBV11-2
d_call: TRBD1
cdr3_aa: CASSQRQGSTDTQYF
cdr3_nt: TGTGCCAGCAGTCAAAGACAGGGGTCAACAGATACGCAGTATTTT

j_call: TRBJ2-7
cdr3_length: 13
clone_size: .
v_call: TRBV27
d_call: .
cdr3_aa: CASSLKLSYEQYF
cdr3_nt: TGTGCCAGCAGTTTAAAATTATCCTACGAGCAGTACTTC

j_call: TRBJ2-1
cdr3_length: 14
clone_size: once
v_call: TRBV2
d_call: TRBD1
cdr3_aa: CASRLGQGGNEQFF
cdr3_nt: TGTGCCAGCAGGTTAGGACAGGGCGGAAATGAGCAGTTCTTC

j_call: TRBJ1-1
cdr3_length: 12
clone_size: .
v_call: TRBV7-9
d_call: .
cdr3_aa: CASSWAGTEAFF
cdr3_nt: TGTGCCAGCAGCTGGGCCGGGACAGAAGCTTTCTTT

j_call: TRBJ2-5
cdr3_length: 14
clone_size: .
v_call: TRBV7-2
d_call: .
cdr3_aa: CASSLAGAGETQYF
cdr3_nt: TGTGCCAGCAGCTTAGCAGGGGCCGGGGAGACCCAGTACTTC

j_call: TRBJ1-6
cdr3_length: 16
clone_size: .
v_call: TRBV11-2
d_call: .
cdr3_aa: CASSLVQGMDNSPLHF
cdr3_nt: TGTGCCAGCAGCTTAGTTCAGGGGATGGATAATTCACCCCTCCACTTT

j_call: TRBJ1-6
cdr3_length: 14
clone_size: .
v_call: TRBV19
d_call: .
cdr3_aa: CASQLRSPGSPLHF
cdr3_nt: TGTGCCAGCCAGCTCCGAAGTCCGGGTTCACCCCTCCACTTT

j_call: TRBJ2-5
cdr3_length: 13
clone_size: .
v_call: TRBV19
d_call: TRBD1
cdr3_aa: CASSRQGQETQYF
cdr3_nt: TGTGCCAGCTCCAGACAGGGCCAAGAGACCCAGTACTTC

j_call: TRBJ2-7
cdr3_length: 12
clone_size: .
v_call: TRBV10-1
d_call: .
cdr3_aa: CASSGSYDEQYF
cdr3_nt: TGCGCCAGCAGTGGATCCTACGACGAGCAGTACTTC

j_call: TRBJ1-6
cdr3_length: 15
clone_size: .
v_call: TRBV9
d_call: TRBD1
cdr3_aa: CASSRGQGGNSPLHF
cdr3_nt: TGTGCCAGCAGCCGCGGACAGGGAGGTAATTCACCCCTCCACTTT

j_call: TRBJ2-3
cdr3_length: 15
clone_size: .
v_call: TRBV19
d_call: TRBD2
cdr3_aa: CARIRTSGEGDTQYF
cdr3_nt: TGTGCCAGAATAAGGACTAGCGGGGAGGGAGATACGCAGTATTTT

j_call: TRBJ2-7
cdr3_length: 13
clone_size: .
v_call: TRBV2
d_call: TRBD2
cdr3_aa: CASSGTRKGEQYF
cdr3_nt: TGTGCCAGCAGTGGGACTAGAAAGGGCGAGCAGTACTTC

j_call: TRBJ2-7
cdr3_length: 15
clone_size: .
v_call: TRBV7-2
d_call: .
cdr3_aa: CASSQGALGSYEQYF
cdr3_nt: TGTGCCAGCAGCCAAGGGGCTCTCGGTTCCTACGAGCAGTACTTC

j_call: TRBJ1-4
cdr3_length: 14
clone_size: .
v_call: TRBV19
d_call: TRBD1
cdr3_aa: CASSIRQGNEKLFF
cdr3_nt: TGTGCCAGTAGTATACGACAGGGGAATGAAAAACTGTTTTTT

j_call: TRBJ1-2
cdr3_length: 15
clone_size: .
v_call: TRBV3-1/TRBV3-2
d_call: .
cdr3_aa: CASSQDLLGSYGYTF
cdr3_nt: TGTGCCAGCAGCCAAGATCTGTTGGGGAGTTATGGCTACACCTTC

j_call: TRBJ2-1
cdr3_length: 20
clone_size: .
v_call: TRBV4-1
d_call: TRBD1
cdr3_aa: CASSHFYTGTGDFSYNEQFF
cdr3_nt: TGCGCCAGCAGCCACTTCTATACGGGGACAGGGGATTTCTCCTACAATGAGCAGTTCTTC

j_call: TRBJ2-7
cdr3_length: 15
clone_size: once
v_call: TRBV7-2
d_call: TRBD2
cdr3_aa: CASSSQPGTTNEQYF
cdr3_nt: TGTGCCAGCAGCTCACAACCCGGGACTACGAACGAGCAGTACTTC

j_call: TRBJ2-3
cdr3_length: 16
clone_size: .
v_call: TRBV7-9
d_call: TRBD1
cdr3_aa: CASSKHGQGISDTQYF
cdr3_nt: TGTGCCAGCAGCAAACACGGACAGGGGATTTCAGATACGCAGTATTTT

j_call: TRBJ2-1
cdr3_length: 15
clone_size: .
v_call: TRBV25-1
d_call: .
cdr3_aa: CASSESARGWNEQFF
cdr3_nt: TGTGCCAGCAGTGAGTCGGCTAGGGGTTGGAATGAGCAGTTCTTC

j_call: TRBJ2-3
cdr3_length: 14
clone_size: .
v_call: TRBV19
d_call: .
cdr3_aa: CASSTLDYTDTQYF
cdr3_nt: TGTGCCAGTAGCACTCTCGACTACACAGATACGCAGTATTTT

j_call: TRBJ2-1
cdr3_length: 16
clone_size: many
v_call: TRBV6-5
d_call: TRBD2
cdr3_aa: CASSYSNVAGGAEQFF
cdr3_nt: TGTGCCAGCAGTTACTCGAATGTAGCGGGAGGGGCTGAGCAGTTCTTC

j_call: TRBJ2-1
cdr3_length: 14
clone_size: .
v_call: TRBV14
d_call: TRBD2
cdr3_aa: CASSQLAVYNEQFF
cdr3_nt: TGTGCCAGCAGCCAACTAGCGGTATACAATGAGCAGTTCTTC

j_call: TRBJ1-6
cdr3_length: 14
clone_size: .
v_call: TRBV25-1
d_call: .
cdr3_aa: CASSERGGNSPLHF
cdr3_nt: TGTGCCAGCAGTGAAAGAGGGGGAAATTCACCCCTCCACTTT

j_call: TRBJ2-7
cdr3_length: 14
clone_size: once
v_call: TRBV9
d_call: TRBD2
cdr3_aa: CASSATSGGYEQYF
cdr3_nt: TGTGCCAGCAGCGCGACTAGCGGGGGGTACGAGCAGTACTTC

j_call: TRBJ2-7
cdr3_length: 15
clone_size: .
v_call: TRBV5-5
d_call: .
cdr3_aa: CASSLEAARGYEQYF
cdr3_nt: TGTGCCAGCAGCTTGGAAGCGGCGCGGGGTTACGAGCAGTACTTC

j_call: TRBJ2-7
cdr3_length: 15
clone_size: .
v_call: TRBV6-2/TRBV6-3
d_call: TRBD2
cdr3_aa: CASSTQLAGAYEQYF
cdr3_nt: TGTGCCAGCAGTACACAACTAGCGGGGGCCTACGAGCAGTACTTC

j_call: TRBJ2-1
cdr3_length: 18
clone_size: few
v_call: TRBV19
d_call: TRBD2
cdr3_aa: CASSIEEPGLVFYNEQFF
cdr3_nt: TGTGCCAGTAGTATAGAAGAACCGGGACTAGTTTTCTACAATGAGCAGTTCTTC

j_call: TRBJ2-3
cdr3_length: 15
clone_size: .
v_call: TRBV6-5
d_call: .
cdr3_aa: CASSYSRERADTQYF
cdr3_nt: TGTGCCAGCAGTTACAGCCGGGAGCGGGCAGATACGCAGTATTTT

j_call: TRBJ1-6
cdr3_length: 18
clone_size: .
v_call: TRBV3-1/TRBV3-2
d_call: TRBD1
cdr3_aa: CASSQDLRQGANNSPLHF
cdr3_nt: TGTGCCAGCAGCCAAGATTTGAGACAGGGTGCCAATAATTCACCCCTCCACTTT

j_call: TRBJ2-7
cdr3_length: 15
clone_size: .
v_call: TRBV28
d_call: TRBD2
cdr3_aa: CASRGVTSGRNEQYF
cdr3_nt: TGTGCCAGCAGGGGGGTGACTAGCGGGAGGAACGAGCAGTACTTC

j_call: TRBJ2-5
cdr3_length: 15
clone_size: .
v_call: TRBV5-1
d_call: TRBD2
cdr3_aa: CASSDGSGRRETQYF
cdr3_nt: TGCGCCAGCAGCGATGGTAGCGGGAGAAGGGAGACCCAGTACTTC

j_call: TRBJ2-7
cdr3_length: 14
clone_size: .
v_call: TRBV7-2
d_call: TRBD2
cdr3_aa: CASTPSGGAYEQYF
cdr3_nt: TGTGCCAGCACCCCCTCGGGGGGTGCTTACGAGCAGTACTTC

j_call: TRBJ2-5
cdr3_length: 16
clone_size: once
v_call: TRBV6-2/TRBV6-3
d_call: .
cdr3_aa: CASSYEGVPKGGTQYF
cdr3_nt: TGTGCCAGCAGTTACGAAGGCGTTCCGAAAGGCGGGACCCAGTACTTC

j_call: TRBJ1-2
cdr3_length: 16
clone_size: .
v_call: TRBV6-1
d_call: TRBD1
cdr3_aa: CASSEGTGHQSYGYTF
cdr3_nt: TGTGCCAGCAGTGAAGGGACAGGGCACCAGAGCTATGGCTACACCTTC

j_call: TRBJ2-5
cdr3_length: 12
clone_size: .
v_call: TRBV6-5
d_call: .
cdr3_aa: CASNIGEETQYF
cdr3_nt: TGTGCCAGCAATATAGGGGAAGAGACCCAGTACTTC

j_call: TRBJ2-2
cdr3_length: 16
clone_size: few
v_call: TRBV5-1
d_call: .
cdr3_aa: CASSQIGRGGTGELFF
cdr3_nt: TGCGCCAGCAGCCAGATCGGGCGTGGAGGCACCGGGGAGCTGTTTTTT

j_call: TRBJ2-7
cdr3_length: 13
clone_size: few
v_call: TRBV27
d_call: .
cdr3_aa: CASSLGSFYEQYF
cdr3_nt: TGTGCCAGCAGTCTAGGTTCCTTCTACGAGCAGTACTTC

j_call: TRBJ1-1
cdr3_length: 13
clone_size: .
v_call: TRBV7-9
d_call: .
cdr3_aa: CASSLHMSTEAFF
cdr3_nt: TGTGCCAGCAGCTTACATATGAGCACTGAAGCTTTCTTT

j_call: TRBJ2-1
cdr3_length: 16
clone_size: .
v_call: TRBV6-5
d_call: TRBD2
cdr3_aa: CASSYGDYSSYNEQFF
cdr3_nt: TGTGCCAGCAGTTACGGGGACTACAGCTCCTACAATGAGCAGTTCTTC

j_call: TRBJ2-1
cdr3_length: 16
clone_size: .
v_call: TRBV7-2
d_call: .
cdr3_aa: CASSLGVGASYNEQFF
cdr3_nt: TGTGCCAGCAGCTTAGGAGTAGGGGCGTCCTACAATGAGCAGTTCTTC

j_call: TRBJ2-2
cdr3_length: 14
clone_size: few
v_call: TRBV9
d_call: .
cdr3_aa: CASSVAPGTGELFF
cdr3_nt: TGTGCCAGCAGCGTAGCCCCGGGCACCGGGGAGCTGTTTTTT

j_call: TRBJ2-7
cdr3_length: 16
clone_size: .
v_call: TRBV5-1
d_call: TRBD1
cdr3_aa: CASSSKSGTGGHEQYF
cdr3_nt: TGCGCCAGCAGCTCTAAATCCGGGACAGGGGGCCACGAGCAGTACTTC

j_call: TRBJ2-1
cdr3_length: 15
clone_size: few
v_call: TRBV24-1
d_call: .
cdr3_aa: CATSTGEGSSNEQFF
cdr3_nt: TGTGCCACCAGTACGGGGGAAGGCTCTAGCAATGAGCAGTTCTTC

j_call: TRBJ1-4
cdr3_length: 14
clone_size: .
v_call: TRBV19
d_call: .
cdr3_aa: CASSIGAANEKLFF
cdr3_nt: TGTGCCAGTAGTATAGGGGCAGCTAATGAAAAACTGTTTTTT

j_call: TRBJ2-1
cdr3_length: 14
clone_size: .
v_call: TRBV29-1
d_call: .
cdr3_aa: CSVDEVVSWNEQFF
cdr3_nt: TGCAGCGTTGACGAGGTCGTCAGTTGGAATGAGCAGTTCTTC

j_call: TRBJ1-1
cdr3_length: 13
clone_size: .
v_call: TRBV7-2
d_call: TRBD1
cdr3_aa: CASSLGQPTEAFF
cdr3_nt: TGTGCCAGCAGCCTGGGACAGCCCACTGAAGCTTTCTTT

j_call: TRBJ2-3
cdr3_length: 15
clone_size: .
v_call: TRBV7-2
d_call: .
cdr3_aa: CASSSRGHITDTQYF
cdr3_nt: TGTGCCAGCAGCTCCCGAGGACACATCACAGATACGCAGTATTTT

j_call: TRBJ1-2
cdr3_length: 14
clone_size: .
v_call: TRBV18
d_call: .
cdr3_aa: CASSPPARVEGYTF
cdr3_nt: TGTGCCAGCTCACCACCCGCCCGGGTCGAAGGCTACACCTTC

j_call: TRBJ2-5
cdr3_length: 14
clone_size: .
v_call: TRBV5-1
d_call: .
cdr3_aa: CASSFGSGKETQYF
cdr3_nt: TGCGCCAGCAGCTTTGGTAGCGGAAAAGAGACCCAGTACTTC